The 9 T cell receptor beta chains in this list originate from one sample, sequenced in a study of regulatory T cells in long-lasting Graves disease. The time point was: newly diagnosed GD, antithyroid drugs for less than 3 months. Making the TCR library involved RNA that had been extracted from PBMCs. CDR3 regions were amplified by Arm-PCR using iRepertoire HTBI primers to build TCR beta libraries. MiXCR, applied by TCRdb to the multiplex PCR reads, yields one record per CDR3 protein. The sample holds 400,000 to 500,000 distinct CDR3 sequences, around 15% seen once. These data also formed part of another study, on T cells in Graves' hyperthyroidism and ophthalmopathy.

The sequencing here drew on peripheral blood mononuclear cells (PBMCs), taken at new diagnosis, from a patient treated with antithyroid drugs. Every receptor here comes from a young woman with Graves disease.

V usage is TRBV3-1 and J usage is TRBJ1-3, with D tentatively TRBD1 (5 bases). The CDR3 totals 13 residues. Trimming cost V 11 bases and J 1 base, with 12 bases left between them. Germline V gene lookup returns CDR1 LGHDT and CDR2 YNNKEL (reference sequence). The CDR3 sequence: CASPGESGNTIYF. As DNA, the CDR3 is TGTGCCTCTCCGGGGGAATCTGGAAACACCATATATTTT.

In regard to this clonotype: One end of the junction fails to match germline, which may point to a read error. This chain uses TRBV27 with TRBJ1-4; D ambiguous. CDR1 MNHEY and CDR2 SMNVEV come from the germline V gene (reference sequence). The CDR3 is 13 residues long. CDR3 sequence (DNA): TGTGCCAGCGAAATGAAGCGGGCCCGGGCCTGCGAGTTT. Amino acids: CASEMKRARACEF.

This clonotype was observed many times. This chain joins TRBV24-1 and TRBJ1-1; no definite D call. The CDR3 has 13 residues. Trimming took off 3 bases at V and 3 bases at J, with 7 bases between the two ends. Germline assignment: CDR1 KGHDR and CDR2 SFDVKD. CDR3 protein: CATSDPKYTEAFF. CDR3 nucleotide sequence: TGTGCCACCAGTGATCCGAAGTACACTGAAGCTTTCTTT.

CDR3 sequence (DNA): TGCAGTGCTAGAGATCCGGCAGGCGCTAATGAAAAACTGTTTTTT. Translating it yields CSARDPAGANEKLFF. The chain is built from TRBV20-1 and TRBJ1-4; no clear D. In germline, CDR1 is DFQATT, CDR2 SNEGSKA (reference sequence). The CDR3 is made up of 15 amino acids. Trimming removed 0 bases at V and 3 bases at J, with 11 bases between.

Many counts were recorded for this clonotype. The rearrangement links TRBV18 to TRBJ1-2; TRBD1 matches at 10 bases. The CDR3 spans 14 residues. CDR1 and CDR2 (germline): KGHSH, LQKENI. With V trimmed by 1 base and J by 6 bases, 2 bases remained unmatched. The CDR3 nucleotides are TGTGCCAGCTCACCACTTGGGACAGGGGATGGCTACACCTTC. It translates to CASSPLGTGDGYTF. The entire variable domain, with the rest obtained from reference TRBV18 and TRBJ1-2, is as follows: NAGVMQNPRHLVRRRGQEARLRCSPMKGHSHVYWYRQLPEEGLKFMVYLQKENIIDESGMPKERFSAEFPKEGPSILRIQQVVRGDSAAYFCASSPLGTGDGYTFGSGTRLTVV.

This sequence joins TRBV9 and TRBJ2-7; TRBD1 agrees at 7 bases. There are 15 residues in the CDR3. CDR1 is SGDLS, CDR2 YYNGEE, per germline. V shed 0 bases and J 3 bases; nucleotides not matched to a gene: 6. The CDR3 nucleotides are TGTGCCAGCAGCGTAGGAAGGGGGCGCGGCTACGAGCAGTACTTC. Translation gives CASSVGRGRGYEQYF.

This chain uses TRBV7-2 with TRBJ2-4, with TRBD2 as a possible D gene (5 bases). CDR3 size: 15 residues. Germline CDR1 and CDR2: SGHTA and FQGNSA. Deletions cut 2 bases from V and 6 bases from J, with 14 bases between. CDR3 nucleotide sequence: TGTGCCAGCAGCTTATCCTCTAGCTCCCTAAACATTCAGTACTTC. As protein: CASSLSSSSLNIQYF.

This clonotype was observed at least ten times. J is TRBJ1-2 and V is TRBV6-1, with 9 bases aligning to TRBD1. V was pared by 6 bases and J by 4 bases, with 6 bases of the junction left unmatched. Looked up from germline, CDR1 is MNHNS and CDR2 is SASEGT. The CDR3 runs to 14 residues. CDR3 sequence reads: CASRKGGQGYGYTF. In nucleotides, the CDR3 is TGTGCCAGCAGGAAGGGGGGACAGGGCTATGGCTACACCTTC.

This clonotype was detected a few times. The chain uses TRBV20-1 and TRBJ1-1; TRBD1 aligns across 7 bases. Germline V gives CDR1 DFQATT, CDR2 SNEGSKA (reference sequence). This CDR3 spans 14 amino acids. V lost 3 bases and J lost 7; bases outside the gene matches: 11. The CDR3, as DNA: TGCAGTGCTAGTTCCGGGACAGCGATTGTTGAAGCTTTCTTT. It specifies CSASSGTAIVEAFF.